This T cell receptor beta chain was sequenced for a study of T cells in Graves' hyperthyroidism and ophthalmopathy. For the study at large: Sampling of peripheral blood happened at initial diagnosis, prior to any treatment.

Study observations and caveats: Before onset, ophthalmopathy was predicted by the model a median around 6 months earlier.

Patients affected by ophthalmopathy presented a Clinical Activity Score of at least 3, a NOSPECS grade of at least 4, and disease duration below 3 months. TCR beta CDR3 regions were amplified from RNA. Carried out on the TCR CDR3, a first-round RT-PCR used the HTBI primer set. TCRdb re-called the multiplex PCR reads through MiXCR, storing one row per CDR3 protein. The sample lists under 250,000 distinct CDR3 sequences, approximately 25% occurring once. Germline V gives CDR1 SGHKS, CDR2 YYEKEE (reference sequence). Deletions cut 1 base from V and 10 bases from J, with 20 bases between. This CDR3 is built from 15 residues. Note on this clonotype: Its antigen is undetermined. A much more abundant neighbour one base away suggests this may be a read error.

Sequencing used blood. The chain is built from TRBV5-5 and TRBJ1-1; D remains ambiguous. This sequence was found in a woman aged 40 to 50 with Graves' ophthalmopathy. In DNA form, the CDR3 reads TGTGCCAGCAGCTTGTTTCCAGGCCTGGCTGGGGTAGCTTTCTTT. Amino acids: CASSLFPGLAGVAFF. The full variable domain, rest sourced from reference TRBV5-5 and TRBJ1-1, is DAGVTQSPTHLIKTRGQQVTLRCSPISGHKSVSWYQQVLGQGPQFIFQYYEKEERGRGNFPDRFSARQFPNYSSELNVNALLLGDSALYLCASSLFPGLAGVAFFGQGTRLTVV.